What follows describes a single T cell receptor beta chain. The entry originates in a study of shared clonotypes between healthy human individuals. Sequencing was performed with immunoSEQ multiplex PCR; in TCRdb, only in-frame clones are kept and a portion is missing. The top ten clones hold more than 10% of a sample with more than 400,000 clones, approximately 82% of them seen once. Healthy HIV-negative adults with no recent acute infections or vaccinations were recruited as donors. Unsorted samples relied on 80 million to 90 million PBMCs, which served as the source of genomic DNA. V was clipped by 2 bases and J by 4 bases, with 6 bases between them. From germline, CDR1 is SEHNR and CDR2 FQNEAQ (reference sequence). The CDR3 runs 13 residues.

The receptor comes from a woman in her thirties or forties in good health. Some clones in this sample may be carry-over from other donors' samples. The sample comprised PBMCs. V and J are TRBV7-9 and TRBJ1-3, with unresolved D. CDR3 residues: CASSLLRGNTIYF. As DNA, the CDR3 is TGTGCCAGCAGCTTACTGCGGGGAAACACCATATATTTT. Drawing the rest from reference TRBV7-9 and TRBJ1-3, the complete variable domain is DTGVSQNPRHKITKRGQNVTFRCDPISEHNRLYWYRQTLGQGPEFLTYFQNEAQLEKSRLLSDRFSAERPKGSFSTLEIQRTEQGDSAMYLCASSLLRGNTIYFGEGSWLTVV.